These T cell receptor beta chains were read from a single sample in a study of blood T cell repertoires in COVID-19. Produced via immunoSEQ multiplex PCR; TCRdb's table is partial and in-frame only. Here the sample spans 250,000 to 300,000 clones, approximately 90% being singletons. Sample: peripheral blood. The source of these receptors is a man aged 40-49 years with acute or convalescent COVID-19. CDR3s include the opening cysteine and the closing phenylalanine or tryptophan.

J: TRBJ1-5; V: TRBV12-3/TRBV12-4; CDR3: CASSPYSNQPQHF
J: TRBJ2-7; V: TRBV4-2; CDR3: CASSHLLSSYEQYF
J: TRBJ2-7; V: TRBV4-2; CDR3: CASSQTSGGASYEQYF
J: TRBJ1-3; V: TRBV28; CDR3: CASVSGGLPSSGNTIYF
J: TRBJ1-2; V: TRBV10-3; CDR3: CAISGTDRGGYTF
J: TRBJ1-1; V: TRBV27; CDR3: CASSLGGQTEAFF
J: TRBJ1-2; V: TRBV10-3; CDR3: CAITGGGPGLGGYTF
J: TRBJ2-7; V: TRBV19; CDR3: CASGHRGAYEQYF
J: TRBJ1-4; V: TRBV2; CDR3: CASSYTPHEKLFF
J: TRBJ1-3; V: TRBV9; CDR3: CASSVVDRGENGNTIYF